This T cell receptor beta chain was documented in a study of spatial heterogeneity in lung cancer. Turning to the study itself: Bulk RNA-seq from matched material yielded a T cell module score that correlated strongly with TCR transcript counts in tumor regions.

This clonotype was counted ten times or more. Its cognate antigen is unknown. Study-level results: Tumor mutation counts were tracked by expanded intratumoral alpha and beta TCR counts. For tumor T cells, estimated coverage reached only approximately 6.9% (alpha) and about 14% (beta).

The CDR3 runs to 16 residues. Germline assignment: CDR1 MNHEY and CDR2 SVGAGI. The ends lost 6 bases at V and 0 bases at J; junction bases unmatched: 9. Time point in this sample: sample taken at primary tumor resection. Just over 70 TRACERx patients with early, untreated non-small cell lung cancer donated samples. Unsorted tumor, nontumor lung tissue or cryopreserved PBMC supplied the whole RNA. TCRdb reprocessed the 5' RACE reads via MiXCR and lists one record per CDR3 protein. This table holds about 100,000 distinct CDR3 sequences, about 4.4% found once. The TCR comes from a male donor with early-stage non-small cell lung cancer. V gene TRBV6-5 combines with J gene TRBJ2-7; 9 nucleotides match TRBD1. This material consisted of lung tumor tissue, taken at surgery. The CDR3 protein is CASSQEGTGSSYEQYF. Written as DNA, the CDR3 is TGTGCCAGCAGCCAAGAAGGGACAGGGAGCTCCTACGAGCAGTACTTC.